These T cell receptor beta chains were read from a single sample in a study of blood T cell repertoires in COVID-19. Some clones are missing from TCRdb's copy, which holds only in-frame ones; the method was immunoSEQ multiplex PCR. Found here are fewer than 400,000 clones, around 85% of them singletons; the top ten hold 2.2%. The sample was PBMCs or T cells enriched from blood (not recorded which). These receptors all come from a man aged 25 to 40 who had recovered from COVID-19. The CDR3 runs from the conserved cysteine through the conserved F or W. The D gene is left open where the match is weak. Part of the rows lack a size; the others show once, few, many or a class for expanded clones.

v_gene	d_gene	j_gene	abundance	CDR3aa	CDR3nt
TRBV5-8	NA	TRBJ2-1	NA	CASSLYTRDTGYNEQFF	TGTGCCAGCAGCCTATATACCCGGGACACAGGTTACAATGAGCAGTTCTTC
TRBV19	NA	TRBJ2-7	NA	CASSIVGRGYEQYF	TGTGCCAGTAGTATCGTCGGACGGGGCTACGAGCAGTACTTC
TRBV27	NA	TRBJ1-4	NA	CASSSNGGQLFF	TGTGCCAGCAGCTCGAACGGGGGGCAACTGTTTTTT
TRBV19	TRBD1	TRBJ2-2	NA	CASSGTGDTGELFF	TGTGCCAGTAGCGGGACAGGGGACACCGGGGAGCTGTTTTTT
TRBV2	NA	TRBJ1-1	NA	CASSPELLTEAFF	TGTGCCAGCAGTCCGGAGCTACTCACTGAAGCTTTCTTT
TRBV10-3	TRBD1	TRBJ2-7	NA	CAISFTRDSQEQYF	TGTGCCATCAGCTTTACCCGGGACAGCCAGGAGCAGTACTTC
TRBV9	TRBD1	TRBJ1-2	NA	CASSVGQGSNYGYTF	TGTGCCAGCAGCGTAGGACAGGGTTCCAACTATGGCTACACCTTC
TRBV30	NA	TRBJ1-1	NA	CAWNRGNTEAFF	TGTGCCTGGAATCGGGGTAACACTGAAGCTTTCTTT
TRBV3-1/TRBV3-2	TRBD1	TRBJ1-1	NA	CASSQATGTLEAFF	TGTGCCAGCAGCCAAGCGACAGGGACACTTGAAGCTTTCTTT
TRBV24-1	TRBD1	TRBJ1-5	once	CATEYLGTGHSNQPQHF	TGTGCCACGGAATACTTGGGGACAGGCCATAGCAATCAGCCCCAGCATTTT